Sequencing of this T cell receptor (beta chain) was carried out in a study of blood T cell repertoires in COVID-19. Across the study: The United States, Italy and Spain supplied acute and convalescent COVID-19 samples. PBMCs, B-cell-depleted T cells, or T cells provided the cDNA or gDNA that made up the material.

V was trimmed by 0 bases and J by 6 bases, leaving 12 bases between them. CDR3 length equals 15 residues. Per germline, CDR1 LGHDT and CDR2 YNNKEL (reference sequence). This clone has only one observation. Per the original methods: From reference gene primer amplification, estimates of nucleated cell counts were derived. Method: immunoSEQ multiplex PCR; TCRdb's copy keeps in-frame clones and lacks some. V, J and clone size reflect that table, while D and trimming were determined from the DNA. The table shows roughly 250,000 clones, with about 73% occurring only once. The origin of this receptor is a woman older than 75 with acute or convalescent COVID-19. The specimen sequenced was peripheral blood. The chain couples TRBV3-1 (or the pseudogene TRBV3-2) to TRBJ2-1, with a tentative D call TRBD2 (5 bases). This CDR3 reads CASSQEALGSNEQFF. The CDR3 bases are TGTGCCAGCAGCCAAGAAGCATTAGGGAGCAATGAGCAGTTCTTC.